This TCR beta chain was recorded in a study of blood T cells in healthy people across ages. A J-beta primer mix and a sample-barcoded 5' primer were used in a second PCR of about 7 to 12 cycles. A tag from a template-switch adaptor with 12 random nucleotides marked each cDNA molecule. TCRdb redid the calling of the 5' RACE reads with MiXCR, one entry per CDR3 protein. This sample yields approximately 580,000 distinct CDR3 sequences, of which about 24% are seen a single time; roughly 9.4% belongs to the top ten. This CDR3 has 15 residues. From germline, CDR1 is MNHEY and CDR2 SVGAGI. The germline V and J ends were trimmed by 0 bases and 7 bases, with 10 bases remaining between them. This sample was also put to use in a study of T cells of mothers and their children. That paper notes: TCR recombination output is shaped by thymic selection similarly in related and unrelated pairs.

The sequence derives from a boy under 18 in good health. Input material: blood. The chain recombines TRBV6-5 with TRBJ1-6; D is unresolved. CDR3 nucleotide sequence: TGTGCCAGCAGTTACTCGGCGGGGTTCAATTCACCCCTCCACTTT. It encodes CASSYSAGFNSPLHF.